These T cell receptor beta chains were read from a single sample in a study of cytomegalovirus exposure and HLA in healthy donors. This table comes from immunoSEQ multiplex PCR, and its TCRdb copy is limited to in-frame clones, with some not included. The sample contains around 100,000 clones, about 95% of which appear only once. The sample was PBMCs. These receptors were collected from a woman in her late teens or twenties in good health and CMV-seronegative. CDR3s include the opening cysteine and the closing phenylalanine or tryptophan. A D gene is named only where the DNA matches it firmly. Clone size appears in some rows only: once, few, many, or a class for an expanded clone.

D gene	V gene	J gene	clone size	CDR3 DNA	CDR3 protein
.	TRBV27	TRBJ1-1	.	TGTGCCAGCAGTTTAACAGGGATGAACACTGAAGCTTTCTTT	CASSLTGMNTEAFF
.	TRBV30	TRBJ2-1	.	TGTGCCTGGAGAAGGACAGCCCAAAATGAGCAGTTCTTC	CAWRRTAQNEQFF
TRBD1	TRBV6-1	TRBJ2-7	.	TGTGCCAGCAGTGAAAATATATGGGTGACAGGGGGGTCCTACGAGCAGTACTTC	CASSENIWVTGGSYEQYF
.	TRBV15	TRBJ2-1	.	TGTGCCACCAGCAGAGGGGCCTCGCTACATGAGCAGTTCTTC	CATSRGASLHEQFF
.	TRBV7-9	TRBJ1-2	.	TGTGCCAGCAGACCTGACGGACAGCCATATGGCTACACCTTC	CASRPDGQPYGYTF
.	TRBV4-3	TRBJ1-4	.	TGCGCCAGCAGCCAAGTCCTCGCGGAAAAACTGTTTTTT	CASSQVLAEKLFF
TRBD1	TRBV18	TRBJ2-3	.	TGTGCCAGCTCACTAAAAGACAGGGGAGGAGATACGCAGTATTTT	CASSLKDRGGDTQYF
TRBD2	TRBV5-4	TRBJ2-7	.	TGTGCCAGCAGCTTGCTCCTAGCGGGAGGTTCTAAAGAGCAGTACTTC	CASSLLLAGGSKEQYF
.	TRBV10-2	TRBJ2-3	once	TGCGCCAGCAGAGTAGAGTCAGATACGCAGTATTTT	CASRVESDTQYF
.	TRBV27	TRBJ1-1	few	TGTGCCAGCAGTTTCCACGGGACAACGAACACTGAAGCTTTCTTT	CASSFHGTTNTEAFF
TRBD2	TRBV9	TRBJ2-7	.	TGTGCCAGCAGCGTAGGAGCTAGCGGGTTACCCTACGAGCAGTACTTC	CASSVGASGLPYEQYF
.	TRBV6-1	TRBJ1-5	.	TGTGCCAGCAGTGAAGCGGTGGCAGGGGTCGGGCAGCCCCAGCATTTT	CASSEAVAGVGQPQHF
.	TRBV7-2	TRBJ2-1	.	TGTGCCAGCAGCTTCCCCCCCCTCCCCAATGAGCAGTTCTTC	CASSFPPLPNEQFF
.	TRBV5-1	TRBJ2-3	.	TGCGCCAGCAGCGCTACTAGCACAGATACGCAGTATTTT	CASSATSTDTQYF
.	TRBV11-2	TRBJ2-5	.	TGTGCCAGCAGCTTATCCCCTGCGGCAGATAACGCAGAGACCCAGTACTTC	CASSLSPAADNAETQYF
.	TRBV27	TRBJ1-6	.	TGTGCCAGCAGTTTTCGGACGGAGGGGCTCGCTTCACCCCTCCACTTT	CASSFRTEGLASPLHF
TRBD2	TRBV5-8	TRBJ2-7	.	TGTGCCAGCAGCTATTCAGGGGTTAGCGGGAACGAGCAGTACTTC	CASSYSGVSGNEQYF
.	TRBV2	TRBJ1-1	.	TGTGCCAGCATCCCCGGGAACACTGAAGCTTTCTTT	CASIPGNTEAFF
.	TRBV7-9	TRBJ1-2	.	TGTGCCAGCAGCTTAGGTCGGGGTAGTAACTATGGCTACACCTTC	CASSLGRGSNYGYTF
TRBD1	TRBV6-6	TRBJ1-5	.	TGTGCCAGCAGTACCCGGGACAGGGGGGATCAGCCCCAGCATTTT	CASSTRDRGDQPQHF
TRBD1	TRBV30	TRBJ2-7	.	TGTGCCTCCGACCGGGACAGGGGCTACGAGCAGTACTTC	CASDRDRGYEQYF
.	TRBV6-5	TRBJ2-3	once	TGTGCCAGCAGTCCGAGACAGGGCACAGATACGCAGTATTTT	CASSPRQGTDTQYF
.	TRBV27	TRBJ2-2	.	TGTGCCAGCAGTTTATATAGGTCGGGGGCCGGGGAGCTGTTTTTT	CASSLYRSGAGELFF
.	TRBV11-3	TRBJ1-1	.	TGTGCCAGCAACACGGCAGCAGGCGTAGCTGAAGCTTTCTTT	CASNTAAGVAEAFF
TRBD2	TRBV11-3	TRBJ2-3	.	TGTGCCAGCAGTCAAGGACTAGCGGACACAGATACGCAGTATTTT	CASSQGLADTDTQYF
.	TRBV29-1	TRBJ2-5	.	TGCAGCGTTGATTCCGGGAACCAAGAGACCCAGTACTTC	CSVDSGNQETQYF
.	TRBV7-2	TRBJ2-1	once	TGTGCCAGCAGCCGCGGGCAGTACAATGAGCAGTTCTTC	CASSRGQYNEQFF
.	TRBV9	TRBJ2-7	.	TGTGCCAGCAGCACGCGACTAGGCGAGCAGTACTTC	CASSTRLGEQYF
.	TRBV19	TRBJ1-5	few	TGTGCCAGTAGTATGGGGGAGGTGCAGCCCCAGCATTTT	CASSMGEVQPQHF
.	TRBV7-9	TRBJ1-4	.	TGTGCCAGCAGCTTAGGACAGGTCCTTAATGAAAAACTGTTTTTT	CASSLGQVLNEKLFF
.	TRBV6-5	TRBJ2-3	.	TGTGCCAGCAGTTACTCGTACGGGACAGATACGCAGTATTTT	CASSYSYGTDTQYF
TRBD1	TRBV29-1	TRBJ2-7	.	TGCAGCGTTGTCCGGGACAGGGGGCCGTACGAGCAGTACTTC	CSVVRDRGPYEQYF
TRBD1	TRBV11-3	TRBJ2-1	.	TGTGCCAGCAGCCACTCCGGGACAGGGTCGGGTGAGCAGTTCTTC	CASSHSGTGSGEQFF
TRBD1	TRBV27	TRBJ2-4	.	TGTGCCAGCAGCCCCCGTGAGCACAGGGGGCAGGTAGCCAAAAACATTCAGTACTTC	CASSPREHRGQVAKNIQYF
.	TRBV7-8	TRBJ2-5	.	TGTGCCAGCAGCCAGGGAGCGGCGGAGGGGACCCAGTACTTC	CASSQGAAEGTQYF
TRBD2	TRBV10-3	TRBJ2-3	once	TGTGCCATCAGACCCTTTAGCGGGGGAAGCACAGATACGCAGTATTTT	CAIRPFSGGSTDTQYF
.	TRBV7-2	TRBJ1-5	.	TGTGCCAGCAGCTCACGACAGGGCAATCAGCCCCAGCATTTT	CASSSRQGNQPQHF